This section outlines one T cell receptor (beta chain) sequence together with its context. This sample is part of a study of T cell responses to AZD1222 COVID-19 vaccine. The CDR3 is 14 amino acids. Trimming took off 1 base at V and 4 bases at J, with 10 bases between the two ends. CDR1 and CDR2 (germline): LGHDT, YNNKEL (reference sequence). Assay: immunoSEQ multiplex PCR; the TCRdb copy retains only in-frame clones and omits some. This table has some 83,000 clones, around 89% appearing once. The source is an adult who received the AZD1222 COVID-19 vaccine. The specimen was peripheral blood, collected 28 days after the second AZD1222 dose. The chain employs TRBV3-1 (or the pseudogene TRBV3-2) and TRBJ2-5; unclear D gene. For the CDR3, the DNA is TGTGCCAGCAGCCAAGTAGGTCGGGCAGAGACCCAGTACTTC. It yields the protein CASSQVGRAETQYF.